This T cell receptor beta chain was sequenced during a study of T cell changes during pregnancy in multiple sclerosis. Using immunoSEQ multiplex PCR, the repertoire was profiled, and TCRdb retains in-frame clones only, with some absent. The table has approximately 22,000 clones, 70% to 90% seen once. With 10 bases clipped from V and 3 bases from J, the junction kept 7 bases outside the gene matches. The CDR3 has 13 residues. The germline V gene has CDR1 ENHRY and CDR2 SYGVKD. Source: CD4+ T cells from peripheral blood mononuclear cells, taken in the first trimester of pregnancy. The rearrangement links TRBV10-3 to TRBJ1-1; the match to TRBD1 covers 8 bases. This receptor was taken from a female donor in good health, enrolled as a control in a pregnancy study. CDR3 sequence: CATLDRVDTEAFF. The CDR3 nucleotides read TGTGCCACCTTGGACAGGGTAGACACTGAAGCTTTCTTT.